A selection of T cell receptor beta chains follows, all from one sample in a study of T cells in Graves' hyperthyroidism and ophthalmopathy. From the multiplex PCR reads, TCRdb called clonotypes with MiXCR, one entry per CDR3 protein. The table records 300,000 to 400,000 distinct CDR3 sequences, less than 20% of them present only once. Sample: blood. Receptors originate from a man between 18 and 29 years old with Graves' ophthalmopathy. Each CDR3 is given with its conserved first and last residue. D genes are given only for firm matches. The size field is filled for only some rows; it gives once, few, many or a size class.

v_call	j_call	cdr3_length	d_call	clone_size	cdr3_nt	cdr3_aa
TRBV4-1	TRBJ1-1	15	NA	many	TGCGCCAGCAGCCAAGTTGTCGGGGGGAACACTGAAGCTTTCTTT	CASSQVVGGNTEAFF
TRBV19	TRBJ1-1	15	NA	NA	TGTGCCAGTACTAGGCACGCCCCCATGAACACTGAAGCTTTCTTT	CASTRHAPMNTEAFF
TRBV12-3/TRBV12-4	TRBJ2-3	15	TRBD1	many	TGTGCCAGCATCCCGACAGGGAAACTCACAGATACGCAGTATTTT	CASIPTGKLTDTQYF
TRBV5-8	TRBJ1-2	15	NA	many	TGTGCCAGCAGCTGGTCCACCTCAGGGTGGGAAGGCTACACCTTC	CASSWSTSGWEGYTF
TRBV6-2/TRBV6-3	TRBJ1-2	14	NA	NA	TGTGCCAGCAGTTACTCTAGCGCTAACTATGGCTACACCTTC	CASSYSSANYGYTF
TRBV18	TRBJ1-1	14	NA	few	TGTGCCAGCTCATCCTCGGAAGGTACCACTGAAGCTTTCTTT	CASSSSEGTTEAFF
TRBV10-3	TRBJ1-1	12	NA	few	TGTGCCATCAGGCCCGGGGGCACTGAAGCTTTCTTT	CAIRPGGTEAFF
TRBV3-1	TRBJ2-7	14	NA	many	TGTGCCAGCAGCCCCCGACAGTTGGGCTACGAGCAGTACTTC	CASSPRQLGYEQYF
TRBV19	TRBJ1-5	19	TRBD1	NA	TGTGCCAGTACCAGATTCCCCGGCCTTCTCGGACAGGGCGATCAGCCCCAGCATTTT	CASTRFPGLLGQGDQPQHF
TRBV20-1	TRBJ2-5	14	TRBD2	many	TGCAGTGCGAGACTAGCGGGACTCCAAGAGACCCAGTACTTC	CSARLAGLQETQYF
TRBV9	TRBJ2-1	15	TRBD2	NA	TGTGCCAGCAGCGCAACCGGACTAGCGGGGGGAGGGCAGTTCTTC	CASSATGLAGGGQFF
TRBV19	TRBJ1-1	14	TRBD1	NA	TGTGCCAGTAGTATTAATCAGGGGGTAACTGAAGCTTTCTTT	CASSINQGVTEAFF
TRBV3-1	TRBJ2-3	14	NA	many	TGTGCCAGCAGCCAAGTGACACCCCTCGATACGCAGTATTTT	CASSQVTPLDTQYF
TRBV7-9	TRBJ2-1	16	NA	NA	TGTGCCAGCAGCTCCTCCGGGACATTCTCCTACAATGAGCAGTTCTTC	CASSSSGTFSYNEQFF
TRBV11-2	TRBJ2-7	15	TRBD1	NA	TGTGCCAGCGGCTCTGGGACAGGGCGTTCGTACGAGCAGTACTTC	CASGSGTGRSYEQYF
TRBV27	TRBJ2-3	15	TRBD1	many	TGTGCCAGCAGCCTAGATACAGGGGCCACAGATACGCAGTATTTT	CASSLDTGATDTQYF
TRBV24-1	TRBJ2-2	17	TRBD1	few	TGTGCCACCAGTGATCCGCCGGGCAGGGGGAAGCCCGGGGAGCTGTTTTTT	CATSDPPGRGKPGELFF
TRBV19	TRBJ2-2	16	TRBD1	few	TGTGCCAGTAGTTTACTGACAGGGGGCGAGGCCGGGGAGCTGTTTTTT	CASSLLTGGEAGELFF
TRBV28	TRBJ2-2	14	TRBD1	NA	TGTGCCAGCAGTGACAGGGGTGGTACCGGGGAGCTGTTTTTT	CASSDRGGTGELFF
TRBV6-1	TRBJ1-4	13	TRBD1	many	TGTGCCAGCAGGACAGGGGTGGGTGAAAAACTGTTTTTT	CASRTGVGEKLFF
TRBV11-2	TRBJ1-2	13	NA	many	TGTGCCAGCTCAACCCCGAGGAACTATGGCTACACCTTC	CASSTPRNYGYTF
TRBV11-3	TRBJ2-1	16	NA	few	TGTGCCAGCAGCTTTACTTTGGGGGGGGGCACCAATGAGCAGTTCTTC	CASSFTLGGGTNEQFF
TRBV11-2	TRBJ1-2	16	TRBD1	NA	TGTGCCAGCAGCCGAGGCGGACAGGGGCCTCTTTATGGCTACACCTTC	CASSRGGQGPLYGYTF
TRBV18	TRBJ1-2	13	NA	many	TGTGCCAGCTCACCAAACGGCGACTATGGCTACACCTTC	CASSPNGDYGYTF
TRBV6-1	TRBJ2-5	14	TRBD2	many	TGTGCCAGCAGTTTGGGGGGGGACCAAGAGACCCAGTACTTC	CASSLGGDQETQYF
TRBV12-3/TRBV12-4	TRBJ2-7	13	NA	NA	TGTGCCAGCAGTTACGGACAAGTCTACGAGCAGTACTTC	CASSYGQVYEQYF
TRBV6-2/TRBV6-3	TRBJ2-1	16	NA	few	TGTGCCAGCAGTTTCCCCAGGGGGGGGGCCTTCAGTGAGCAGTTCTTC	CASSFPRGGAFSEQFF
TRBV5-5	TRBJ2-1	14	NA	many	TGTGCCAGCAGCTTGGGGGCCTTAGAGAATGAGCAGTTCTTC	CASSLGALENEQFF
TRBV2	TRBJ2-7	15	TRBD2	NA	TGTGCCAGCAGGCGGACTAGCGGGGGGACCTACGAGCAGTACTTC	CASRRTSGGTYEQYF
TRBV9	TRBJ1-4	13	NA	NA	TGTGCCAGCGGGGGCCCACGCGCGGAAAAACTGTTTTTT	CASGGPRAEKLFF
TRBV10-2	TRBJ1-2	15	NA	NA	TGCGCCAGCAGTGAACCGGGAGCTTCTAACTATGGCTACACCTTC	CASSEPGASNYGYTF
TRBV11-2	TRBJ1-2	15	TRBD1	NA	TGTGCCAGCAGCTTAGATCAGGGGGCCGGCTATGGCTACACCTTC	CASSLDQGAGYGYTF
TRBV24-1	TRBJ1-1	15	NA	many	TGTGCCACCAGTGACGTCCCCGCACGGAACACTGAAGCTTTCTTT	CATSDVPARNTEAFF
TRBV5-1	TRBJ2-5	14	NA	few	TGCGCCAGCAGCTTGAGCAGCCAAGGGGAGACCCAGTACTTC	CASSLSSQGETQYF
TRBV6-2/TRBV6-3	TRBJ1-1	13	TRBD1	NA	TGTGCCAGCAGCCCGACAGGGGAAGGGCGAGCTTTCTTT	CASSPTGEGRAFF
TRBV11-2	TRBJ1-2	16	TRBD1	many	TGTGCCAGCAGCTTGGGAAGGACAGGTGGACCCTATGGCTACACCTTC	CASSLGRTGGPYGYTF
TRBV6-1	TRBJ2-1	15	NA	many	TGTGCCAGCAGTGAATCGGCAGGAGCTTACAATGAGCAGTTCTTC	CASSESAGAYNEQFF
TRBV11-2	TRBJ2-3	19	NA	many	TGTGCCAGCAGCTTACCGGTCGGGGGGCAGCGGGGATACACAGATACGCAGTATTTT	CASSLPVGGQRGYTDTQYF
TRBV6-1	TRBJ2-1	13	NA	few	TGTGCCAGCAGTGAATCAGGTGGCAGGGAGCAGTTCTTC	CASSESGGREQFF
TRBV3-1	TRBJ1-1	18	TRBD1	many	TGTGCCAGCAGCCAAGAAGGCTTTCTCGGGCCAGGGGGCACTGAAGCTTTCTTT	CASSQEGFLGPGGTEAFF
TRBV2	TRBJ2-7	17	TRBD1	many	TGTGCCATATTGGAACCGATGCCGGGACAGGGGATGGTCGTGCAGTACTTC	CAILEPMPGQGMVVQYF
TRBV5-1	TRBJ1-1	18	NA	NA	TGCGCCAGCAGCCAGTCAACTATAGACGGGGGGGGGAACACTGAAGCTTTCTTT	CASSQSTIDGGGNTEAFF
TRBV6-1	TRBJ2-5	13	NA	NA	TGTGCCAGCCAAACTGGGAGCCAAGAGACCCAGTACTTC	CASQTGSQETQYF
TRBV5-1	TRBJ2-3	17	TRBD2	many	TGCGCCAGCAGCTGGACGACTAGCGGGGGAGGGACAGATACGCAGTATTTT	CASSWTTSGGGTDTQYF
TRBV7-6	TRBJ2-5	14	NA	many	TGTGCCAGCAGCTCCGACCGCCTCCAAGAGACCCAGTACTTC	CASSSDRLQETQYF
TRBV20-1	TRBJ2-5	14	TRBD1	few	TGCAGTGCTAGACCCTCGACAGGGAAAGAGACCCAGTACTTC	CSARPSTGKETQYF
TRBV20-1	TRBJ2-1	21	TRBD2	once	TGCAGTGCTAGACCCGGGACTAGCGGGGGGGCCCTTTTTAGCTCCTACAATGAGCAGTTCTTC	CSARPGTSGGALFSSYNEQFF
TRBV5-1	TRBJ1-1	15	TRBD1	NA	TGCGCCAGCAGCTGGAGCAGGGGGCAGGACACTGAAGCTTTCTTT	CASSWSRGQDTEAFF
TRBV5-4	TRBJ1-4	14	TRBD1	few	TGTGCCAGCAGCCCGGACAGGGTTAGTGAAAAACTGTTTTTT	CASSPDRVSEKLFF
TRBV6-2/TRBV6-3	TRBJ1-6	14	NA	many	TGTGCCAGCAGTAACCGAGGGGGGAATTCACCCCTCCACTTT	CASSNRGGNSPLHF
TRBV12-3/TRBV12-4	TRBJ2-7	15	TRBD1	NA	TGTGCCAGCAGTCCCAGTGGGACAGGGACCTACGAGCAGTACTTC	CASSPSGTGTYEQYF
TRBV5-1	TRBJ1-2	14	NA	many	TGCGCCAGCAGCTTGGAGTCAGGGTGGAGTGGCTACACCTTC	CASSLESGWSGYTF
TRBV7-2	TRBJ1-6	18	NA	many	TGTGCCAGCAGCACGGGGAGGGAGGAGAGCTCCTATAATTCACCCCTCCACTTT	CASSTGREESSYNSPLHF
TRBV29-1	TRBJ2-1	19	NA	NA	TGCAGCGTTGCTGGCCCCTTGGACGGATCTAGACGTGGGGATTTAGAGCAGTTCTTC	CSVAGPLDGSRRGDLEQFF
TRBV7-9	TRBJ1-2	15	TRBD1	NA	TGTGCCAGCAGCCCTACCGGACAGGGGGCGTTGGGCTACACCTTC	CASSPTGQGALGYTF
TRBV4-2	TRBJ2-5	15	TRBD2	NA	TGTGCCAGCAGCGGGCGGGACCGCGGGGGGGAGACCCAGTACTTC	CASSGRDRGGETQYF
TRBV11-2	TRBJ2-7	14	TRBD2	many	TGTGCCAGCAAGTCTCCTAGCGGGGGGACCGAGCAGTACTTC	CASKSPSGGTEQYF